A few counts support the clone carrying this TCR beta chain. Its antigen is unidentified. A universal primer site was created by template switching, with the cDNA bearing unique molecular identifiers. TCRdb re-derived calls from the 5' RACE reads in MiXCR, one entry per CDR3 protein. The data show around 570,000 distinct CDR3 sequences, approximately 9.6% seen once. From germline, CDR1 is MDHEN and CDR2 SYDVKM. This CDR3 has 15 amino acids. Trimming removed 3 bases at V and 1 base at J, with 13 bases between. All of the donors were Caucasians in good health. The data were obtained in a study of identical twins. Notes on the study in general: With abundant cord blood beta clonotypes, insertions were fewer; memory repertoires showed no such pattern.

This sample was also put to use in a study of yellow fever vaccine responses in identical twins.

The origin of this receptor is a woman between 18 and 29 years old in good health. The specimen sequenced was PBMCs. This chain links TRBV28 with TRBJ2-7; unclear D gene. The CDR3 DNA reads TGTGCCAGCAGTTTTAATCCGGCCAGATCCTACGAGCAGTACTTC. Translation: CASSFNPARSYEQYF.